This T cell receptor (beta chain) was sequenced in a study of blood T cell repertoires in COVID-19. Seattle researchers signed up patients amid active infection and tracked them longitudinally. Authors' processing steps: The authors estimated nucleated cell counts from reference gene primer amplification. Clones were read by immunoSEQ multiplex PCR, and TCRdb kept only the in-frame ones, dropping some. V, J and clone size reflect that table, while D and trimming were determined from the DNA. There are 150,000 or so clones in the sample; approximately 80% occur only once, and 9% to 14% lies in the top ten. This CDR3 comprises 13 residues.

The sequenced sample consisted of peripheral blood. The chain links TRBV21-1 to TRBJ1-1. TRBV21-1 is a documented pseudogene. The sequence came from a woman in her sixties or seventies with COVID-19, enrolled during active disease. The CDR3 sequence is CASSKGAAEEAFF. The DNA of the CDR3 is TGTGCCAGCAGCAAAGGTGCGGCGGAAGAAGCTTTCTTT.